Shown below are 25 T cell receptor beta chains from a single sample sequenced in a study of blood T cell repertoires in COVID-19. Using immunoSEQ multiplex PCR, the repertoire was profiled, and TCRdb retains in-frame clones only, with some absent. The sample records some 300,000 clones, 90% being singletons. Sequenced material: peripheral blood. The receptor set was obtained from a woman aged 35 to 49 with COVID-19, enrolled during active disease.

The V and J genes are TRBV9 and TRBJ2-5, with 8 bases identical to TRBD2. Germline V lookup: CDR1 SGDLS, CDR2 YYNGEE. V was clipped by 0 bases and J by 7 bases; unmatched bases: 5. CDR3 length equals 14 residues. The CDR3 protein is CASSVERGGRTQYF. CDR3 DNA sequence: TGTGCCAGCAGCGTAGAACGGGGGGGTCGGACCCAGTACTTC. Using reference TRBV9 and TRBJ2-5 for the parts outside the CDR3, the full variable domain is DSGVTQTPKHLITATGQRVTLRCSPRSGDLSVYWYQQSLDQGLQFLIQYYNGEERAKGNILERFSAQQFPDLHSELNLSSLELGDSALYFCASSVERGGRTQYFGPGTRLLVL.

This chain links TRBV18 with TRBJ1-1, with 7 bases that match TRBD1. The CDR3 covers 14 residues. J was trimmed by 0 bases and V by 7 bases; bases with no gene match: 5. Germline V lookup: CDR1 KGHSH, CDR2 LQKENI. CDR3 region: CASFLDRMNTEAFF. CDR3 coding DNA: TGTGCCAGCTTCCTGGACAGGATGAACACTGAAGCTTTCTTT.

The chain's CDR3 is CASSAMSTMDEQFF. CDR3 nucleotide sequence: TGTGCCAGCAGCGCAATGTCCACTATGGATGAGCAGTTCTTC. This chain links TRBV7-2 with TRBJ2-1; D gene uncertain. CDR3 length equals 14 residues. Germline V CDR1 and CDR2: SGHTA, FQGNSA. The V end was cut by 5 bases, the J end by 8 bases, with 16 bases between.

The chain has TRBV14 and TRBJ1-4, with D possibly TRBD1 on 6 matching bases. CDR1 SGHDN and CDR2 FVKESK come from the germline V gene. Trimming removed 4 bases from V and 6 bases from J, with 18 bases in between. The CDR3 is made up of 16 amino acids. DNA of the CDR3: TGTGCCAGCAGCCGGGTTGCGGGGGGCTTCCATGAAAAACTGTTTTTT. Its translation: CASSRVAGGFHEKLFF.

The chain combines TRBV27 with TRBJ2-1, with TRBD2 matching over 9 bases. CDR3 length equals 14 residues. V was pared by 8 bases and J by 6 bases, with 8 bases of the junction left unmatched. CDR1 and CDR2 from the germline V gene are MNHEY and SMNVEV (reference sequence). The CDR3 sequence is CASAGAGGRNEQFF. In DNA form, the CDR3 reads TGTGCCAGCGCGGGGGCGGGAGGGCGCAATGAGCAGTTCTTC.

The CDR3: CASRFSGGSYEQYF. The DNA of the CDR3 is TGTGCCAGCAGGTTTAGCGGGGGCTCCTACGAGCAGTACTTC. The chain couples TRBV7-2 to TRBJ2-7; 9 bases are shared with TRBD2. CDR1 and CDR2 from the germline V gene are SGHTA and FQGNSA. The CDR3 covers 14 residues. Trimming removed 6 bases from V and 0 bases from J; junction bases left unmatched: 3.

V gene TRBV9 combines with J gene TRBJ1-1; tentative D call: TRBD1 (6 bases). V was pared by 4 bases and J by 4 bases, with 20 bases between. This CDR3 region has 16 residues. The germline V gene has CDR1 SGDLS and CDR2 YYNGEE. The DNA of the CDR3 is TGTGCCAGCAGCCCGCCCCCTGGCAGGGGATCCACTGAAGCTTTCTTT. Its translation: CASSPPPGRGSTEAFF.

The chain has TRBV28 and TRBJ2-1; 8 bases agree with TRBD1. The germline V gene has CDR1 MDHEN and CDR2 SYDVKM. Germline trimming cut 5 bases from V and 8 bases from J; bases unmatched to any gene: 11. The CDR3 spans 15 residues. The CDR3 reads CASSPSRTGSYEQFF. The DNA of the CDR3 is TGTGCCAGCAGTCCCTCAAGGACAGGGTCCTATGAGCAGTTCTTC.

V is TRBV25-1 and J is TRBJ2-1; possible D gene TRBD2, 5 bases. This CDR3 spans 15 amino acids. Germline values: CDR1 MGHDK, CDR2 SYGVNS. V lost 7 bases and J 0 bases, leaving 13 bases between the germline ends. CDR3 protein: CASTQAVSSYNEQFF. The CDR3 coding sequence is TGTGCCAGCACCCAAGCGGTGAGCTCCTACAATGAGCAGTTCTTC.

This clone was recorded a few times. CDR3 DNA sequence: TGTGCTAGTGGTTCTGAGGGACTGGAGACCCAGTACTTC. Translation gives CASGSEGLETQYF. The gene calls are TRBV12-5 and TRBJ2-5; TRBD2 is a possible D gene (6 bases). Germline V gives CDR1 LGHNT, CDR2 FRNRAP. The ends were cut back, 4 bases at V and 5 bases at J, with 11 bases in the middle. The CDR3 covers 13 residues.

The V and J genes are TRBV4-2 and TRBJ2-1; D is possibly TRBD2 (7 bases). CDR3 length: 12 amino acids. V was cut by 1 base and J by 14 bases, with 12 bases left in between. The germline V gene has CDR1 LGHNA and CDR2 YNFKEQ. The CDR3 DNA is TGTGCCAGCAGCCAAGGAGGGGGGGGCGAGTTCTTC. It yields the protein CASSQGGGGEFF.

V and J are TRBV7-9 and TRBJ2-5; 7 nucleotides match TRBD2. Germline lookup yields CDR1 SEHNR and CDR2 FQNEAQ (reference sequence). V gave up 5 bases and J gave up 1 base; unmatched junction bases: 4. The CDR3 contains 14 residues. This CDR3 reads CASSRGRAQETQYF. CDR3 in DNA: TGTGCCAGCAGCCGGGGGAGGGCCCAAGAGACCCAGTACTTC. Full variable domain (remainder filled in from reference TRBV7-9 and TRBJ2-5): DTGVSQNPRHKITKRGQNVTFRCDPISEHNRLYWYRQTLGQGPEFLTYFQNEAQLEKSRLLSDRFSAERPKGSFSTLEIQRTEQGDSAMYLCASSRGRAQETQYFGPGTRLLVL.

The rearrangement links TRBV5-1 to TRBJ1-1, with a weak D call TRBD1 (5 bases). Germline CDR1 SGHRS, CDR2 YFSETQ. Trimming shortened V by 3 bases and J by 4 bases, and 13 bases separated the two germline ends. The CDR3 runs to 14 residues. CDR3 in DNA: TGCGCCAGCAGCTACGACCCGGGGGGCACTGAAGCTTTCTTT. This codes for CASSYDPGGTEAFF.

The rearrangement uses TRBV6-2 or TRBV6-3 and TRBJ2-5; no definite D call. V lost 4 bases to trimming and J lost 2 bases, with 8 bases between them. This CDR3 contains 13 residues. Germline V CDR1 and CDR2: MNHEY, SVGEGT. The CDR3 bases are TGTGCCAGCAGTTCGTACCGGCAAGAGACCCAGTACTTC. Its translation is CASSSYRQETQYF.

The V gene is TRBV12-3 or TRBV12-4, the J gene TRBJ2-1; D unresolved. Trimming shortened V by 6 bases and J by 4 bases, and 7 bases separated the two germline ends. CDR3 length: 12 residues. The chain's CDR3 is CASRATYNEQFF. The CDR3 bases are TGTGCCAGCAGAGCTACTTACAATGAGCAGTTCTTC.

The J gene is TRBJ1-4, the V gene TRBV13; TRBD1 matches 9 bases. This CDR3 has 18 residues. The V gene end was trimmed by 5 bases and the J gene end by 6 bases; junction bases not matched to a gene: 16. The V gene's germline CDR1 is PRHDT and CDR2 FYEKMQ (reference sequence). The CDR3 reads CASSPVGGTGRYDEKLFF. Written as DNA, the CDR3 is TGTGCCAGCAGCCCCGTGGGGGGGACAGGGCGGTATGATGAAAAACTGTTTTTT.

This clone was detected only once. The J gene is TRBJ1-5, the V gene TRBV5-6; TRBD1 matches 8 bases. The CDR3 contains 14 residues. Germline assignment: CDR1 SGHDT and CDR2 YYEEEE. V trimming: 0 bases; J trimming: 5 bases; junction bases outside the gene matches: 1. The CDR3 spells CASSLGGQDQPQHF. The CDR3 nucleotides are TGTGCCAGCAGCTTGGGGGGACAGGATCAGCCCCAGCATTTT.

The CDR3: CASSPDRVNEKLFF. The CDR3, as DNA: TGTGCCAGCAGCCCCGACAGGGTTAATGAAAAACTGTTTTTT. The chain uses TRBV7-2 and TRBJ1-4, with 7 bases that match TRBD1. The CDR3 contains 14 residues. Germline values: CDR1 SGHTA, CDR2 FQGNSA. Trimming at V came to 5 bases and at J to 4 bases, leaving 4 bases not matched to a gene.

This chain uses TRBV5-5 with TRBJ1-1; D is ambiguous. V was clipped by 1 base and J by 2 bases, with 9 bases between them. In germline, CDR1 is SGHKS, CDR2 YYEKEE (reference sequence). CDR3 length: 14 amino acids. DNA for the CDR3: TGTGCCAGCAGCTTGTGGCACAGCAACACTGAAGCTTTCTTT. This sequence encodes CASSLWHSNTEAFF.

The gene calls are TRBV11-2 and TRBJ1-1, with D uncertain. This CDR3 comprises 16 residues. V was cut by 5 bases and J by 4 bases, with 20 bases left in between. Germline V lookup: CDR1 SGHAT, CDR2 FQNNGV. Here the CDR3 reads CASSPLSGWGATEAFF. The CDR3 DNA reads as TGTGCCAGCAGCCCCCTATCGGGGTGGGGAGCCACTGAAGCTTTCTTT.

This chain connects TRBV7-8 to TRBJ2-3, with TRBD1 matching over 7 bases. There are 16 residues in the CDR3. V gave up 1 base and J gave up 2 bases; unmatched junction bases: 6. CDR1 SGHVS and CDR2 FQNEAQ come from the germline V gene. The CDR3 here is CASSLGSGQNTDTQYF. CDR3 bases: TGTGCCAGCAGCTTAGGTTCGGGACAGAACACAGATACGCAGTATTTT.

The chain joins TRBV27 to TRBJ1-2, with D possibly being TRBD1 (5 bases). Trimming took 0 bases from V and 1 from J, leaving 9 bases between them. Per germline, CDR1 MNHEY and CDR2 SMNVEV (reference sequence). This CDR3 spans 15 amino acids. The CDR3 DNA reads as TGTGCCAGCAGTTTATCACAGGCTATTAACTATGGCTACACCTTC. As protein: CASSLSQAINYGYTF.

The CDR3 reads CASSSMQGAGETQYF. Here the CDR3 DNA reads TGTGCCAGCAGTTCGATGCAGGGGGCAGGAGAGACCCAGTACTTC. The rearrangement links TRBV28 to TRBJ2-5; TRBD1 matches 8 bases. Trimming removed 4 bases from V and 4 bases from J; junction bases left unmatched: 8. This CDR3 region has 15 residues. Germline loops: CDR1 MDHEN, CDR2 SYDVKM. Drawing the rest from reference TRBV28 and TRBJ2-5, the complete variable domain is DVKVTQSSRYLVKRTGEKVFLECVQDMDHENMFWYRQDPGLGLRLIYFSYDVKMKEKGDIPEGYSVSREKKERFSLILESASTNQTSMYLCASSSMQGAGETQYFGPGTRLLVL.

The CDR3 loop reads CASSLSDRNNSPLHF. CDR3 bases: TGTGCCAGCAGTTTATCGGACAGGAATAATTCACCCCTCCACTTT. J is TRBJ1-6 and V is TRBV28; TRBD1 matches at 7 bases. Trimming took 1 base from V and 5 from J; bases not matched to a gene: 2. Per the germline V gene, CDR1 is MDHEN and CDR2 is SYDVKM. CDR3 length: 15 amino acids.

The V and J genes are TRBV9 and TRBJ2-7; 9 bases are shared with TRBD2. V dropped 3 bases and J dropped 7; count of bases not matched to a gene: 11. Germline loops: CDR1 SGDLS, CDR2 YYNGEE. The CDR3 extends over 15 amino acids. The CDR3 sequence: CASSERLAVFREQYF. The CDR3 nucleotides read TGTGCCAGCAGCGAGCGACTAGCGGTCTTTCGGGAGCAGTACTTC.